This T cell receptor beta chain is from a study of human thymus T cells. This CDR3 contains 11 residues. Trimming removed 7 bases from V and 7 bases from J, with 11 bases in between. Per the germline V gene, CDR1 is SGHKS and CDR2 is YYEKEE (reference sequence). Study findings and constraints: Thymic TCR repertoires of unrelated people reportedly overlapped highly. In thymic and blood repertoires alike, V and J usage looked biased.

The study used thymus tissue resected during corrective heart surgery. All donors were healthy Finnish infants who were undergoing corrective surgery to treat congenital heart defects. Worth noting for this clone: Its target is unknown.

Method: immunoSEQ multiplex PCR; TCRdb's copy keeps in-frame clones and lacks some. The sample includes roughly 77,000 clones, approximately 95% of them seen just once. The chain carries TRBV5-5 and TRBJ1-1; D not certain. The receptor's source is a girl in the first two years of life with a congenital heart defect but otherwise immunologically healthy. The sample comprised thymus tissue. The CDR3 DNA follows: TGTGCCAGCGTCCTCTCCCATGAAGCTTTCTTT. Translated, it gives CASVLSHEAFF.